This T cell receptor beta chain originates from a study of Ad26.COV2.S vaccination and SARS-CoV-2 variants. Background on the study: The donor was enrolled in the Ad26.COV2.S arm of the COV1001 trial. Study conclusions and caveats: People given the vaccine had a wider spike-specific TCR breadth than placebo recipients did. Those who received vaccine or placebo ended up with similar non-spike TCR breadth.

Libraries were prepared by immunoSEQ multiplex PCR; TCRdb keeps only in-frame clonotypes and omits some of them. The data contain some 290,000 clones, just over 85% of them seen just once; the ten biggest clones take up 1.9%. The treatment denotes: roughly 18 received Ad26.COV2.S at low or high dose, single or two shots; a few received placebo; per-sample allocation not given. At day 63 after the first vaccine or placebo injection, samples were drawn. With regard to this clone: The antigen is not known.

Material: peripheral blood, obtained in a trial of Ad26.COV2.S vaccine versus placebo. The sequence came from a person between 18 and 65 years old who received the Ad26.COV2.S COVID-19 vaccine or a placebo.

DNA of the CDR3: TGTGCCAGCAGCCGAGGACAAAACTATGGCTACACCTTC. Its protein product is CASSRGQNYGYTF. The chain combines TRBV7-2 with TRBJ1-2; D perhaps matches TRBD1 (5 bases). CDR3 size: 13 residues. The germline gives CDR1 SGHTA, CDR2 FQGNSA. V lost 5 bases and J 2 bases, leaving 9 bases between the germline ends.